This note documents a single TCR beta chain sequence. From germline, CDR1 is MRHNA and CDR2 SNTAGT. The V and J ends lost 3 bases and 7 bases, in that order; junction bases with no gene match: 5. The CDR3 spans 13 residues. Sequencing used immunoSEQ multiplex PCR; TCRdb keeps in-frame clones, though not all of them. The sample has approximately 130,000 clones, roughly 97% seen once. These data are taken from a study of T cell changes during pregnancy in multiple sclerosis. The receptor's source is a female donor with multiple sclerosis, enrolled in a pregnancy study. Source: peripheral blood, taken after pregnancy. The chain combines TRBV6-4 with TRBJ2-7; 8 positions agree with TRBD2. Here the CDR3 DNA reads TGTGCCAGCAGTGATTCGGGAGGGGAGGAGCAGTACTTC. This sequence encodes CASSDSGGEEQYF.